A selection of T cell receptor beta chains follows, all from one sample in a study of PD-1 blockade in classical Hodgkin lymphoma. TCRdb's copy holds only in-frame clones and misses some; the assay was immunoSEQ multiplex PCR. This table holds just under 100,000 clones, approximately 80% found once. The sequenced sample was peripheral blood mononuclear cells (PBMCs), obtained at baseline. The receptors here all came from a human donor with classical Hodgkin lymphoma. Each CDR3 is given with its conserved first and last residue. Fields, in order: J gene, D gene, V gene, clone size, CDR3 DNA, CDR3 protein. D genes are given only for firm matches. Where a row states a size, it is once, few, many or the class of an expanded clone; other rows omit it.

j_gene: TRBJ2-2
d_gene: -
v_gene: TRBV7-2
abundance: -
CDR3nt: TGTGCCAGCAGCTTGTATACCGGGGAGCTGTTTTTT
CDR3aa: CASSLYTGELFF

j_gene: TRBJ1-1
d_gene: -
v_gene: TRBV5-1
abundance: -
CDR3nt: TGCGCCAGCAGCTTGGATGGGACCGCAACCGAAGCTTTCTTT
CDR3aa: CASSLDGTATEAFF

j_gene: TRBJ2-1
d_gene: TRBD2
v_gene: TRBV30
abundance: once
CDR3nt: TGTGCCTGGAGTCGCGGGGGAGGGATGAATGAGCAGTTCTTC
CDR3aa: CAWSRGGGMNEQFF

j_gene: TRBJ2-7
d_gene: -
v_gene: TRBV6-5
abundance: -
CDR3nt: TGTGCCAGCAGTTACTCGATTCTGGGGAACGGCGAGCAGTACTTC
CDR3aa: CASSYSILGNGEQYF

j_gene: TRBJ2-2
d_gene: TRBD2
v_gene: TRBV7-2
abundance: -
CDR3nt: TGTGCCAGCAGCTCAAACCCGGGACTAGCGCGACGGGGGGAGCTGTTTTTT
CDR3aa: CASSSNPGLARRGELFF

j_gene: TRBJ2-7
d_gene: -
v_gene: TRBV21-1
abundance: -
CDR3nt: TGTGCCAGCACAGGCGAGCAGTACTTC
CDR3aa: CASTGEQYF

j_gene: TRBJ2-2
d_gene: -
v_gene: TRBV13
abundance: few
CDR3nt: TGTGCCAGCAGCTTAGGGGCAGGGGTGAGCACCGGGGAGCTGTTTTTT
CDR3aa: CASSLGAGVSTGELFF

j_gene: TRBJ2-1
d_gene: -
v_gene: TRBV5-1
abundance: -
CDR3nt: TGCGCCAGCAGCTTGGACGCGGGACTCCTTACCAATGAGCAGTTCTTC
CDR3aa: CASSLDAGLLTNEQFF

j_gene: TRBJ1-4
d_gene: TRBD1
v_gene: TRBV11-2
abundance: once
CDR3nt: TGTGCCAGCAGCCCCTCCCCGGGGACAGGGGGAAATGAAAAACTGTTTTTT
CDR3aa: CASSPSPGTGGNEKLFF

j_gene: TRBJ2-2
d_gene: TRBD1
v_gene: TRBV5-4
abundance: -
CDR3nt: TGTGCCAGCAGCTGGCCAGGGGGCCACGGGGAGCTGTTTTTT
CDR3aa: CASSWPGGHGELFF

j_gene: TRBJ2-5
d_gene: -
v_gene: TRBV5-4
abundance: -
CDR3nt: TGTGCCAGCAGCTTGGCGGGGAACCAAGAGACCCAGTACTTC
CDR3aa: CASSLAGNQETQYF

j_gene: TRBJ1-1
d_gene: TRBD1
v_gene: TRBV7-8
abundance: -
CDR3nt: TGTGCCAGCAGCTCAAGCGGGACAGGGGAAACTGAAGCTTTCTTT
CDR3aa: CASSSSGTGETEAFF

j_gene: TRBJ2-7
d_gene: TRBD1
v_gene: TRBV14
abundance: -
CDR3nt: TGTGCCAGCAGCCAAGACGAAAGGACAGGGTTCTACGAGCAGTACTTC
CDR3aa: CASSQDERTGFYEQYF

j_gene: TRBJ2-7
d_gene: TRBD1
v_gene: TRBV7-8
abundance: -
CDR3nt: TGTGCCAGCAGCGGGGACAGGGGATACGAGCAGTACTTC
CDR3aa: CASSGDRGYEQYF

j_gene: TRBJ1-1
d_gene: -
v_gene: TRBV19
abundance: -
CDR3nt: TGTGCCAGTAGTATTGTCTTGGGGGGCTTAGGGTACACTGAAGCTTTCTTT
CDR3aa: CASSIVLGGLGYTEAFF

j_gene: TRBJ1-4
d_gene: TRBD1
v_gene: TRBV5-1
abundance: -
CDR3nt: TGCGCCAGCAGCGCGGGACAGGGGGCGGGTGAAAAACTGTTTTTT
CDR3aa: CASSAGQGAGEKLFF

j_gene: TRBJ1-4
d_gene: -
v_gene: TRBV28
abundance: -
CDR3nt: TGTGCCAGCAGCCGGGGCGGACTTAATGAAAAACTGTTTTTT
CDR3aa: CASSRGGLNEKLFF

j_gene: TRBJ1-3
d_gene: -
v_gene: TRBV7-4
abundance: -
CDR3nt: TGTGCCAGCAGCCGGCGTGGGGCCCAGGGGATAGGGGAAAACACCATATATTTT
CDR3aa: CASSRRGAQGIGENTIYF

j_gene: TRBJ2-3
d_gene: TRBD2
v_gene: TRBV9
abundance: -
CDR3nt: TGTGCCAGCAGCGCCTGGGGGAGCGGGAGGGCAGATACGCAGTATTTT
CDR3aa: CASSAWGSGRADTQYF

j_gene: TRBJ2-7
d_gene: -
v_gene: TRBV15
abundance: once
CDR3nt: TGTGCCACCAGCAGACTTTCGGTGGGCGGCGACGAGCAGTACTTC
CDR3aa: CATSRLSVGGDEQYF

j_gene: TRBJ2-7
d_gene: TRBD2
v_gene: TRBV7-7
abundance: once
CDR3nt: TGTGCCAGCAGCCCTCTACGAGCGGGAGCCTCCTACGAGCAGTACTTC
CDR3aa: CASSPLRAGASYEQYF

j_gene: TRBJ1-2
d_gene: -
v_gene: TRBV27
abundance: -
CDR3nt: TGTGCCAGCAGTTTCTTGGCGGGCAGCTTTTATGGCTACACCTTC
CDR3aa: CASSFLAGSFYGYTF

j_gene: TRBJ1-2
d_gene: -
v_gene: TRBV4-2
abundance: -
CDR3nt: TGTGCCAGCAGCCAATTTTCCGGGGCAGGGGGCTACACCTTC
CDR3aa: CASSQFSGAGGYTF

j_gene: TRBJ2-5
d_gene: TRBD2
v_gene: TRBV19
abundance: -
CDR3nt: TGTGCCAGTAGTGCCTTAGCGGGATCCCTGGCGGAGACCCAGTACTTC
CDR3aa: CASSALAGSLAETQYF

j_gene: TRBJ2-7
d_gene: -
v_gene: TRBV11-1
abundance: -
CDR3nt: TGTGCCAGCAGCTTAGGGGCAGTCTACGAACAGTACTTC
CDR3aa: CASSLGAVYEQYF

j_gene: TRBJ2-7
d_gene: TRBD2
v_gene: TRBV19
abundance: -
CDR3nt: TGTGCCAGTAGTGCCAGACTAGCGGGAGGCGTATACGAGCAGTACTTC
CDR3aa: CASSARLAGGVYEQYF

j_gene: TRBJ2-1
d_gene: TRBD2
v_gene: TRBV2
abundance: -
CDR3nt: TGTGCCAGCAGTGAAGCCCGACTAGCGGGAGGCTCCTACAATGAGCAGTTCTTC
CDR3aa: CASSEARLAGGSYNEQFF

j_gene: TRBJ1-2
d_gene: -
v_gene: TRBV5-4
abundance: -
CDR3nt: TGTGCCAGCAGCCCGATGAGAGGGTCAGTAGGTGATGGCTACACCTTC
CDR3aa: CASSPMRGSVGDGYTF

j_gene: TRBJ2-7
d_gene: -
v_gene: TRBV9
abundance: once
CDR3nt: TGTGCCAGCAGCGTAGGTCCGCCCGAGGGCGAGCAGTACTTC
CDR3aa: CASSVGPPEGEQYF

j_gene: TRBJ1-4
d_gene: -
v_gene: TRBV5-3
abundance: once
CDR3nt: TGTGCCAGAAGCTTGCCCCTAGGTAGGGCCTGGGATGAAAAACTGTTTTTT
CDR3aa: CARSLPLGRAWDEKLFF

j_gene: TRBJ1-2
d_gene: TRBD1
v_gene: TRBV9
abundance: -
CDR3nt: TGTGCCAGCAGCGTCTGGACAGGGGATGGCTACACCTTC
CDR3aa: CASSVWTGDGYTF

j_gene: TRBJ1-5
d_gene: -
v_gene: TRBV7-2
abundance: once
CDR3nt: TGTGCCAGCAGCTTAGTCGGGGTTTACAATCAGCCCCAGCATTTT
CDR3aa: CASSLVGVYNQPQHF

j_gene: TRBJ1-2
d_gene: -
v_gene: TRBV9
abundance: -
CDR3nt: TGTGCCAGCAGCCCCTCCTCAGGGGTGGGAGGCTACACCTTC
CDR3aa: CASSPSSGVGGYTF

j_gene: TRBJ2-2
d_gene: TRBD1
v_gene: TRBV5-5
abundance: -
CDR3nt: TGTGCCAGCAGCTTGGCCCCGACAGGGGTCGGCGGGGAGCTGTTTTTT
CDR3aa: CASSLAPTGVGGELFF

j_gene: TRBJ2-3
d_gene: -
v_gene: TRBV28
abundance: -
CDR3nt: TGTGCCAGCAGAGAAGGAACTAGCACAGATACGCAGTATTTT
CDR3aa: CASREGTSTDTQYF

j_gene: TRBJ2-4
d_gene: -
v_gene: TRBV7-2
abundance: -
CDR3nt: TGTGCCAGCAGCTTAATAGCCGTGGGCGCCAAAAACATTCAGTACTTC
CDR3aa: CASSLIAVGAKNIQYF

j_gene: TRBJ1-2
d_gene: TRBD1
v_gene: TRBV15
abundance: -
CDR3nt: TGTGCCACCAGCACTAGGACAGGGGCACCCGGCGGCTACACCTTC
CDR3aa: CATSTRTGAPGGYTF

j_gene: TRBJ2-5
d_gene: -
v_gene: TRBV7-9
abundance: -
CDR3nt: TGTGCCAGCAGCTTCCCCGGGGTCGAGACCCAGTACTTC
CDR3aa: CASSFPGVETQYF

j_gene: TRBJ1-2
d_gene: -
v_gene: TRBV7-9
abundance: few
CDR3nt: TGTGCCAGCAGCGCGTCCTTTAGGGGAAAAACACACTACACCTTC
CDR3aa: CASSASFRGKTHYTF

j_gene: TRBJ2-7
d_gene: TRBD2
v_gene: TRBV9
abundance: -
CDR3nt: TGTGCCAGCAGCGTCATAGCGGGATCGGGGGAGCAGTACTTC
CDR3aa: CASSVIAGSGEQYF

j_gene: TRBJ2-7
d_gene: TRBD1
v_gene: TRBV7-6
abundance: -
CDR3nt: TGTGCCAGCAGCCGACAGGGATCCTACGAGCAGTACTTC
CDR3aa: CASSRQGSYEQYF

j_gene: TRBJ2-7
d_gene: -
v_gene: TRBV5-1
abundance: -
CDR3nt: TGCGCCAGCAGCTCAGACAGGATATCCTACGAGCAGTACTTC
CDR3aa: CASSSDRISYEQYF